This T cell receptor beta chain was profiled in a study of T-cell memory formation after mild COVID-19. Whole-study results and caveats: CD4+ contracting clones lay mainly in CM and EM, CD8+ ones in EMRA. The study detected some responding clones in pre-infection memory, suggesting cross-reactive memory joined. Later expanders leaned toward CD4+, whereas clones contracting from day 15 to 85 were balanced CD4/CD8.

In regard to this clonotype: Its antigen is not known.

Libraries for TCRalpha and TCRbeta carried sample barcodes and unique molecular identifiers via 5'RACE. TCRdb re-called the 5' RACE reads with MiXCR, one entry per CDR3 protein. The sample includes under 300,000 distinct CDR3 sequences, less than 9.5% of them seen just once. In germline, CDR1 is SGDLS, CDR2 YYNGEE. This CDR3 is built from 14 residues. Trimming cost V 5 bases and J 7 bases; bases outside gene matches: 5. This TCR was recovered from a man in his late teens or twenties who had mild COVID-19 (a few samples of this study predate the infection). Cell type and time point are not known. Sequencing used PBMCs or a T cell subset sorted from them (not recorded which). The genes are TRBV9 and TRBJ1-6; 8 bases are shared with TRBD1. CDR3 sequence: CASSRGQVNSPLHF. DNA for the CDR3: TGTGCCAGCAGTCGGGGACAGGTCAATTCACCCCTCCACTTT. Full variable domain (remainder filled in from reference TRBV9 and TRBJ1-6): DSGVTQTPKHLITATGQRVTLRCSPRSGDLSVYWYQQSLDQGLQFLIQYYNGEERAKGNILERFSAQQFPDLHSELNLSSLELGDSALYFCASSRGQVNSPLHFGNGTRLTVT.